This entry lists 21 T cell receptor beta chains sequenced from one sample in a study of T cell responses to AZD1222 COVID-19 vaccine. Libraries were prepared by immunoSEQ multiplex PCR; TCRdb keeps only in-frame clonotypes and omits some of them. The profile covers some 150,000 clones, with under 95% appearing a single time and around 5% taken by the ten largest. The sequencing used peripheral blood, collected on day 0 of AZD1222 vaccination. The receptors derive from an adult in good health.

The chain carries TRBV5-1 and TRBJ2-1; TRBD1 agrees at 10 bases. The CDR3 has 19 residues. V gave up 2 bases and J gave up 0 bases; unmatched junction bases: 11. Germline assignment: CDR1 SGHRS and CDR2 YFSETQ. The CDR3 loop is CASSFRGTGDRRSYNEQFF. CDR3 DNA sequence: TGCGCCAGCAGCTTCCGGGGGACAGGGGACCGTCGCTCCTACAATGAGCAGTTCTTC. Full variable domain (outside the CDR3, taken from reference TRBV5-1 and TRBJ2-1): KAGVTQTPRYLIKTRGQQVTLSCSPISGHRSVSWYQQTPGQGLQFLFEYFSETQRNKGNFPGRFSGRQFSNSRSEMNVSTLELGDSALYLCASSFRGTGDRRSYNEQFFGPGTRLTVL.

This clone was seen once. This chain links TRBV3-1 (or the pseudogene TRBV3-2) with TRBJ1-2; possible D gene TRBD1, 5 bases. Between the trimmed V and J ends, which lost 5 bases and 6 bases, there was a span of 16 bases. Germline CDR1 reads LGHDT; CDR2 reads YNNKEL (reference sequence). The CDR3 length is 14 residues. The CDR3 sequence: CASSFYGGPDGYTF. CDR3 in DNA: TGTGCCAGCAGCTTCTACGGGGGACCCGATGGCTACACCTTC.

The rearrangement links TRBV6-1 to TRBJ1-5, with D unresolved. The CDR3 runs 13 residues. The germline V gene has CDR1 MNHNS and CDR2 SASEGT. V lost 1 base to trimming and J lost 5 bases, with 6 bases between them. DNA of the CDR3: TGTGCCAGCAGTGAAGATGGCCATCAGCCCCAGCATTTT. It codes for CASSEDGHQPQHF.

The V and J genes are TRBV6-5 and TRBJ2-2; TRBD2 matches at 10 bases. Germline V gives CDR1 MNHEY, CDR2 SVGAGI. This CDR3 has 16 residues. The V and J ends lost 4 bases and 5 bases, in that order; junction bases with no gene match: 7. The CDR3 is CASSWTSGPLTGELFF. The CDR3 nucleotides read TGTGCCAGCAGTTGGACTAGCGGACCCCTGACCGGGGAGCTGTTTTTT.

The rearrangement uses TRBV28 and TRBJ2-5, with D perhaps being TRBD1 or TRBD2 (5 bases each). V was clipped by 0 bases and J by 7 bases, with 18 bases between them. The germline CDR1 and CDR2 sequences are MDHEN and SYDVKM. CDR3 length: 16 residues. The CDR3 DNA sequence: TGTGCCAGCAGTTTATGGAGGGGCAGGGTTATGGCGACCCAGTACTTC. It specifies CASSLWRGRVMATQYF.

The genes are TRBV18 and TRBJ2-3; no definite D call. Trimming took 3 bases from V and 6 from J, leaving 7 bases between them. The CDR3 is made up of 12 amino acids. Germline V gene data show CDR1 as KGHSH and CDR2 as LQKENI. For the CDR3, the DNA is TGTGCCAGCTCACCGGGGAAGGATACGCAGTATTTT. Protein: CASSPGKDTQYF.

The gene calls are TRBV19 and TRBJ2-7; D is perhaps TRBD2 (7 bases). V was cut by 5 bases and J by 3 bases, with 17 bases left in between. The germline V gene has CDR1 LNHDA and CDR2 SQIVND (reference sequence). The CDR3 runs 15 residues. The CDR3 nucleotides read TGTGCCAGTAGTCTGGGGGCGGGAGTGAGCTACGAGCAGTACTTC. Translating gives CASSLGAGVSYEQYF.

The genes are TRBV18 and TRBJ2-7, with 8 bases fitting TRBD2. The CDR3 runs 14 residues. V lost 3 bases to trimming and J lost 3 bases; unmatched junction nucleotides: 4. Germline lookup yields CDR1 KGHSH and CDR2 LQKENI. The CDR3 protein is CASSPGTSLYEQYF. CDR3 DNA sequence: TGTGCCAGCTCACCCGGGACTAGTCTCTACGAGCAGTACTTC.

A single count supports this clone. CDR3 loop: CASSTTGGNSPLHF. Written as DNA, the CDR3 is TGTGCCAGTAGCACGACAGGGGGAAATTCACCCCTCCACTTT. V is TRBV19 and J is TRBJ1-6; 9 bases align to TRBD1. The ends lost 6 bases at V and 7 bases at J; junction bases unmatched: 4. Germline loops: CDR1 LNHDA, CDR2 SQIVND (reference sequence). This CDR3 region has 14 residues.

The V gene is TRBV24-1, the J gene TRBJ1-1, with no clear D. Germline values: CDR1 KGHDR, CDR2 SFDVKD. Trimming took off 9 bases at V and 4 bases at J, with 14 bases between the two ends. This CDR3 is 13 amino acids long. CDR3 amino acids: CATSERGGTEAFF. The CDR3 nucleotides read TGTGCCACCTCGGAGCGCGGAGGCACTGAAGCTTTCTTT.

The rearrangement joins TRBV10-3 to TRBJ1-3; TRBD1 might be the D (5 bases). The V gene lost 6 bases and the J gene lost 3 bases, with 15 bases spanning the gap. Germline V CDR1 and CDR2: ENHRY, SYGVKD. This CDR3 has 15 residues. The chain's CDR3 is CAIRKGEAGGNTIYF. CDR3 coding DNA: TGTGCCATCAGGAAAGGGGAAGCCGGTGGAAACACCATATATTTT.

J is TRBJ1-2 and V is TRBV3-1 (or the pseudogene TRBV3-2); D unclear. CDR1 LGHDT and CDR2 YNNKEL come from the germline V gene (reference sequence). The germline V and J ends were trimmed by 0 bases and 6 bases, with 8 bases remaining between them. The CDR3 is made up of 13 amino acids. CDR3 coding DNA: TGTGCCAGCAGCCAAGATCGGCAGGATGGCTACACCTTC. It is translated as CASSQDRQDGYTF.

For the CDR3, the DNA is TGTGCCAGCAGTTTAGCATCGACAGGGGGCTTGTATGGCTACACCTTC. It yields the protein CASSLASTGGLYGYTF. V is TRBV28 and J is TRBJ1-2, with TRBD1 matching over 10 bases. Germline values: CDR1 MDHEN, CDR2 SYDVKM. The length of the CDR3 is 16 residues. J lost 5 bases, V lost 2 bases, and 8 bases had no gene match.

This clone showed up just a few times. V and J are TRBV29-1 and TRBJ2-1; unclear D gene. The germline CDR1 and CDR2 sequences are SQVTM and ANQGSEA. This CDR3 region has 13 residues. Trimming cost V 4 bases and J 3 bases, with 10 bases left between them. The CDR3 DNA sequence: TGCAGCGTTGTTTGGCACCACTACAATGAGCAGTTCTTC. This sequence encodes CSVVWHHYNEQFF.

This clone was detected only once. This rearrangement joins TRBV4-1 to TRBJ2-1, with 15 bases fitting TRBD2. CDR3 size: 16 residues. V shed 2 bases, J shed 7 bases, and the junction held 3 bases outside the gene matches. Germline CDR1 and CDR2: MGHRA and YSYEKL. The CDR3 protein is CASSQTGTSGRNEQFF. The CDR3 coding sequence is TGCGCCAGCAGCCAAACAGGGACTAGCGGGAGGAATGAGCAGTTCTTC.

CDR3 sequence reads: CASRRDRSSYEQYF. DNA for the CDR3: TGTGCCAGCAGACGGGACAGAAGCTCCTACGAGCAGTACTTC. The V call is TRBV6-5, the J call TRBJ2-7, with 7 positions matching TRBD1. J gave up 0 bases and V 6 bases, and 5 bases lay outside the gene matches. CDR3 length equals 14 residues. Germline V gene data show CDR1 as MNHEY and CDR2 as SVGAGI.

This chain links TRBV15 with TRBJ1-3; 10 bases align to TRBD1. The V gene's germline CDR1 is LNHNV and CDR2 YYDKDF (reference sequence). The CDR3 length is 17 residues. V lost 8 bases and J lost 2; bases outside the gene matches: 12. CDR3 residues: CATEMTGGIGAGNTIYF. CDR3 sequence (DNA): TGTGCCACCGAGATGACAGGGGGCATCGGGGCTGGAAACACCATATATTTT.

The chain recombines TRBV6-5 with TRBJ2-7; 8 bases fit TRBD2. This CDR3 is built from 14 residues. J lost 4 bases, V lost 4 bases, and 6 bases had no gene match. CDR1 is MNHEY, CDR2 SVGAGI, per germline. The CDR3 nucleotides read TGTGCCAGCAGTTTGCGGGAGGAGCTTTACGAGCAGTACTTC. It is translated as CASSLREELYEQYF.

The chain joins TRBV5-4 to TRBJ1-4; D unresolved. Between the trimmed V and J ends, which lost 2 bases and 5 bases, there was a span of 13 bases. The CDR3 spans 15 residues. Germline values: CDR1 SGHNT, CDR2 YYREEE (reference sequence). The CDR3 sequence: CASSFWGTMNEKLFF. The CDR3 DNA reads TGTGCCAGCAGCTTCTGGGGTACAATGAATGAAAAACTGTTTTTT.

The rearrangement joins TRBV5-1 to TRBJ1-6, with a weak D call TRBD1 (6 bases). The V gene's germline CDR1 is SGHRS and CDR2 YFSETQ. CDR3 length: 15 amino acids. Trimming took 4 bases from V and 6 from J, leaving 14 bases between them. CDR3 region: CASSPTPGANSPLHF. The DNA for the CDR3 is TGCGCCAGCAGCCCGACCCCAGGGGCTAATTCACCCCTCCACTTT.

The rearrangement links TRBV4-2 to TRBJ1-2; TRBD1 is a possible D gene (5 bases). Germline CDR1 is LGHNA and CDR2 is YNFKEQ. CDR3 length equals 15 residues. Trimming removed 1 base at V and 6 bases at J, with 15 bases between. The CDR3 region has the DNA TGTGCCAGCAGCCAAGTAGGGCAGGGCGGGGATGGCTACACCTTC. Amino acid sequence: CASSQVGQGGDGYTF.